Below are 20 T cell receptor beta chains sequenced from a single sample in a study of shared clonotypes between healthy human individuals. Naive CD8 cells lacked CD45RO and underwent positive selection for CCR7, leaving out terminally differentiated effector memory CD45RA+ cells. Measured with immunoSEQ multiplex PCR; TCRdb has only the in-frame clones, and not every one. Here the sample spans hundreds of thousands of clones, approximately 96% being singletons. Sequenced sample: naive CD8+ T cells sorted from blood. All receptors come from a woman in her twenties or thirties in good health.

The rearrangement joins TRBV28 to TRBJ1-5, with D perhaps TRBD1 (5 bases). This CDR3 has 13 amino acids. V lost 5 bases and J 5 bases, leaving 10 bases between the germline ends. The V gene's germline CDR1 is MDHEN and CDR2 SYDVKM. The CDR3 reads CASSPEGYQPQHF. The CDR3 DNA reads TGTGCCAGCAGTCCCGAGGGGTATCAGCCCCAGCATTTT.

This chain uses TRBV28 with TRBJ2-7; TRBD2 matches at 10 bases. CDR3 length: 13 amino acids. Trimming at V came to 10 bases and at J to 1 base, leaving 4 bases not matched to a gene. Germline CDR1 is MDHEN and CDR2 is SYDVKM. CDR3: CAITSGISYEQYF. CDR3 bases: TGTGCCATCACTAGCGGGATTTCCTACGAGCAGTACTTC.

This chain uses TRBV28 with TRBJ2-1; TRBD2 aligns across 8 bases. V lost 6 bases, J lost 12 bases, and 4 bases stayed unmatched. The CDR3 length is 11 residues. Germline V lookup: CDR1 MDHEN, CDR2 SYDVKM. The CDR3 spells CASSLAGGQFF. The CDR3 DNA follows: TGTGCCAGCAGCCTCGCGGGAGGGCAGTTCTTC.

The J gene is TRBJ1-2, the V gene TRBV14; the match to TRBD1 covers 8 bases. The germline gives CDR1 SGHDN, CDR2 FVKESK. V shed 1 base, J shed 5 bases, and the junction held 3 bases outside the gene matches. The CDR3 has 14 amino acids. The DNA for the CDR3 is TGTGCCAGCAGCCAAGGGACAGGGCCTTATGGCTACACCTTC. Protein: CASSQGTGPYGYTF.

V is TRBV14 and J is TRBJ2-3, with 12 bases lining up with TRBD2. Germline CDR1 reads SGHDN; CDR2 reads FVKESK. The CDR3 has 19 amino acids. The ends lost 1 base at V and 1 base at J; junction bases unmatched: 9. The CDR3 DNA reads TGTGCCAGCAGCCAAGCTAGCGGGAGGGCTGGAGGCGGCACAGATACGCAGTATTTT. Translation: CASSQASGRAGGGTDTQYF.

V usage is TRBV13 and J usage is TRBJ2-1; the match to TRBD2 covers 14 bases. Germline CDR1 reads PRHDT; CDR2 reads FYEKMQ (reference sequence). The V gene end was trimmed by 5 bases and the J gene end by 8 bases; junction bases not matched to a gene: 5. This CDR3 contains 15 residues. CDR3 loop: CASSAGTSGRYEQFF. CDR3 in DNA: TGTGCCAGCAGCGCTGGGACTAGCGGGAGATATGAGCAGTTCTTC.

This chain connects TRBV28 to TRBJ2-3; no clear D gene. The length of the CDR3 is 15 residues. The germline V gene encodes CDR1 MDHEN and CDR2 SYDVKM. V dropped 1 base and J dropped 2 bases, with 10 bases sitting between them. The CDR3 spells CASSLYRRPTDTQYF. The DNA of the CDR3 is TGTGCCAGCAGTTTATACAGACGTCCCACAGATACGCAGTATTTT.

This chain joins TRBV28 and TRBJ2-3, with D maybe TRBD1 (7 bases). This CDR3 has 15 residues. From germline, CDR1 is MDHEN and CDR2 SYDVKM. V was cut by 4 bases and J by 2 bases, with 13 bases left in between. The CDR3 sequence is CASSSQGGTTDTQYF. The DNA for the CDR3 is TGTGCCAGCAGTTCCCAGGGGGGAACCACAGATACGCAGTATTTT.

V usage is TRBV6-5 and J usage is TRBJ2-2; D is unresolved. The CDR3 consists of 14 residues. Trimming cost V 0 bases and J 13 bases, with 15 bases left between them. The V gene's germline CDR1 is MNHEY and CDR2 SVGAGI. CDR3 in amino acids: CASSYSNYVAGLFF. The CDR3 DNA reads as TGTGCCAGCAGTTACTCGAACTACGTGGCAGGGCTGTTTTTT.

This clone has a single count. The chain combines TRBV6-6 with TRBJ2-1, with 9 bases identical to TRBD1. Losses at the gene ends were 4 bases for V and 6 bases for J; bases not matched to a gene: 1. In germline, CDR1 is MNHNY, CDR2 SVGAGI (reference sequence). The CDR3 extends over 13 amino acids. The CDR3 bases are TGTGCCAGCAGTTCGGACAGGGGCAATGAGCAGTTCTTC. Residues: CASSSDRGNEQFF.

This chain connects TRBV27 to TRBJ1-2; 9 bases align to TRBD1. This CDR3 region has 17 residues. Germline V CDR1 and CDR2: MNHEY, SMNVEV (reference sequence). V lost 8 bases and J lost 8; bases outside the gene matches: 21. CDR3 nucleotide sequence: TGTGCCAGCGGCTCAGACAGGGGGAGCCACCCTCGGGAGGGCTACACCTTC. Translated, it gives CASGSDRGSHPREGYTF.

The chain employs TRBV6-5 and TRBJ2-7; 7 bases fit TRBD1. Germline V gives CDR1 MNHEY, CDR2 SVGAGI. V dropped 5 bases and J dropped 5; count of bases not matched to a gene: 9. This CDR3 is 14 amino acids long. The CDR3 DNA is TGTGCCAGCAGTACGTATACAGGGGCGAACGAGCAGTACTTC. Translation: CASSTYTGANEQYF.

This chain connects TRBV7-9 to TRBJ2-1, with 8 bases lining up with TRBD2. The CDR3 is 16 residues long. The J segment lost 5 bases and the V segment lost 7 bases, leaving 13 bases of the junction unmatched. Germline V gene lookup returns CDR1 SEHNR and CDR2 FQNEAQ (reference sequence). CDR3 DNA: TGTGCCAGCAATCTCCCCCCTAACGGGAGGGACAATGAGCAGTTCTTC. Amino acids: CASNLPPNGRDNEQFF.

The gene calls are TRBV4-1 and TRBJ1-6; TRBD1 is a possible D gene (5 bases). The CDR3 is made up of 15 amino acids. Germline V gene sequence: CDR1 MGHRA, CDR2 YSYEKL. Trimming pared 2 bases from V and 7 bases from J, leaving 12 bases between. CDR3 nucleotides: TGCGCCAGCAGCCAAAACAGGCGACCGAATTCACCCCTCCACTTT. It yields the protein CASSQNRRPNSPLHF.

The chain recombines TRBV4-1 with TRBJ2-7; D is perhaps TRBD1 (6 bases). This CDR3 contains 15 residues. Germline V gene sequence: CDR1 MGHRA, CDR2 YSYEKL. Between the trimmed V and J ends, which lost 1 base and 4 bases, there was a span of 14 bases. CDR3 in DNA: TGCGCCAGCAGCCAAGGGCCGGGACACGGTTACGAGCAGTACTTC. Translation: CASSQGPGHGYEQYF.

This clone has a handful of counts. The V call is TRBV28, the J call TRBJ1-4; tentatively, D is TRBD1 (5 bases). Germline V gene sequence: CDR1 MDHEN, CDR2 SYDVKM. The V end was cut by 8 bases, the J end by 13 bases, with 23 bases between. The length of the CDR3 is 14 residues. The CDR3 nucleotides read TGTGCCAGCGGTCCCTCGGGGGTGGCTGAGGTACTGTTTTTT. Its protein product is CASGPSGVAEVLFF.

The J gene is TRBJ2-1, the V gene TRBV2, with TRBD2 as a possible D gene (6 bases). This CDR3 is 14 amino acids long. V lost 7 bases and J lost 9, with 19 bases in between. CDR1 SNHLY and CDR2 FYNNEI come from the germline V gene. DNA of the CDR3: TGTGCCAGCACGGGAGCCGGGAGTTTGAGTGAGCAGTTCTTC. Protein: CASTGAGSLSEQFF.

This clone has just one count. The gene calls are TRBV4-2 and TRBJ2-1; 10 nucleotides agree with TRBD2. With V trimmed by 3 bases and J by 4 bases, 12 bases remained unmatched. This CDR3 is built from 18 residues. CDR1 is LGHNA, CDR2 YNFKEQ, per germline. The CDR3, as DNA: TGTGCCAGCAGCCATGGAACTTGGACTAGCGGATATTACAATGAGCAGTTCTTC. Its protein product is CASSHGTWTSGYYNEQFF.

This chain connects TRBV9 to TRBJ1-1, with TRBD1 identical over 9 bases. Trimming at V came to 2 bases and at J to 6 bases, leaving 5 bases not matched to a gene. The CDR3 length is 14 residues. Germline values: CDR1 SGDLS, CDR2 YYNGEE. The CDR3 sequence is CASSVSGTGPEAFF. The CDR3, as DNA: TGTGCCAGCAGCGTGAGCGGGACAGGGCCTGAAGCTTTCTTT.

This chain connects TRBV28 to TRBJ2-7; tentatively, D is TRBD1 (5 bases). Trimming removed 5 bases from V and 5 bases from J, with 16 bases in between. The CDR3 is made up of 14 amino acids. The germline CDR1 and CDR2 sequences are MDHEN and SYDVKM. CDR3 amino acids: CASSPTGWGHEQYF. CDR3 in DNA: TGTGCCAGCAGTCCAACTGGATGGGGCCACGAGCAGTACTTC.